This TCR beta chain was identified during a study of OX40 agonist ivuxolimab in advanced cancers. With regard to the full study: Ivuxolimab, which targeted the costimulatory receptor OX40 (CD134), was an agonistic, fully human IgG2 monoclonal antibody. Partial responses occurred in three dose-escalation patients, of whom one had hepatocellular carcinoma and two had cutaneous melanoma. The paper reports the monotherapy dose-escalation portion (N ≈ 50 patients) of the phase I ivuxolimab trial. In the dose-escalation cohort, 82.7% of patients were male, and the mean age was approximately 60 years with a range of roughly 23 to 90. Peripheral TCRbeta sequencing aimed to test whether ivuxolimab altered TCR sequence diversity and caused clonal T-cell expansion. Of the approximately 50 dose-escalation patients, hepatocellular carcinoma was present in roughly 19, melanoma in around 15, renal cell carcinoma in 9 and head and neck cancer in 9. Intravenous ivuxolimab was administered to patients every 2 weeks at six dose levels: 0.01, 0.1, 0.3, 1.5, 3 and 10 mg/kg. Prior anti-PD-1, anti-PD-L1 or anti-CTLA-4 therapy was permitted, and approximately 40% of dose-escalation patients had received checkpoint inhibitors.

V drops 3 bases and J drops 4 bases, leaving 9 bases in between. According to the germline V gene, CDR1 reads SNHLY and CDR2 reads FYNNEI. Its CDR3 holds 13 amino acids, cysteine through phenylalanine. Only CDR3 DNA is held: 39 bases, read in frame from base 1. Overall results and qualifications from the work: Low levels of normalized T-cell clonal expansion were also shown by some nonresponding patients. Clonal expansion of both CD4+ and CD8+ blood T cells was observed from baseline to week 6 at doses 0.1 to 3.0 mg/kg. Partial responders in the 0.1-3.0 mg/kg groups had among the lowest normalized peripheral clonal expansion, especially among CD8+ T cells. The antigen specificity of the peripheral T cells that underwent clonal expansion was not determined. On average, CD8+ T cells showed more expanded clones than CD4+ T cells after ivuxolimab.

Patients with a history of autoimmune disease or receiving systemic immunosuppression were excluded from the trial. In every dose cohort, peripheral blood was drawn for TCR sequencing at baseline, cycle 4 day 1, and cycle 7 day 1. Samples were obtained from an open-label, multicenter, first-in-human phase I dose-escalation trial of ivuxolimab. The trial enrolled adults with locally advanced or metastatic head and neck squamous cell, hepatocellular, melanoma or renal cell carcinoma. CD4+ and CD8+ T cells were sorted separately from peripheral blood before TCR sequencing. This clone was counted a single time. Its cognate antigen has yet to be identified. It has no much larger one-base neighbor in the sample; base qualities were not kept. Genomic DNA was extracted from sorted cells for sequencing of the TCRbeta CDR3 region. The immunoSEQ Assay was used for sequencing of TCRbeta CDR3 regions. TCRdb took over this immuneACCESS table, retaining in-frame rearrangements with V and J assigned. Such tables are incomplete; in checked studies, under half of the missing clones stem from an unresolved V gene, and the remainder is unexplained. Across this sample there are over 85,000 clones, with approximately 93% seen only once. About 0.24% of the sample is in the top ten clones.

This receptor was taken from an adult with an advanced solid tumor such as melanoma, head and neck, liver or kidney cancer. This sequence uses TRBV2 and TRBJ1-2, with the D gene uncertain. The sequencing used CD4+ or CD8+ T cells sorted from blood, collected in a trial of the OX40 agonist ivuxolimab. The nucleotide sequence reads TGTGCCAGCAGTGACTTAGGCTCCTATGGCTACACCTTC. Protein translation: CASSDLGSYGYTF.